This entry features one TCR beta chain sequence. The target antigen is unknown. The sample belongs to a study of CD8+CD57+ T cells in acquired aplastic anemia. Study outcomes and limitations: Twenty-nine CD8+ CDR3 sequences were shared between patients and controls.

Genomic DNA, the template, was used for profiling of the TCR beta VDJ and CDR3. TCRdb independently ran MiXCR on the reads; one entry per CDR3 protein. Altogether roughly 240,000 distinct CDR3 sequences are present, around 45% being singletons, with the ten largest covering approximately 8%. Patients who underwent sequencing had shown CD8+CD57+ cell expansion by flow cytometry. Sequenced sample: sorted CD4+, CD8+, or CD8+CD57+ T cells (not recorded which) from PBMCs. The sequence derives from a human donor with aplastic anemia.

The CDR3: CASSLRLAGCSSGANVLTF. As DNA, the CDR3 is TGTGCCAGCAGTTTGAGACTAGCGGGTTGTAGCTCTGGGGCCAACGTCCTGACTTTC. J is TRBJ2-6 and V is TRBV12-3 or TRBV12-4; 10 bases match TRBD2. V dropped 3 bases and J dropped 0; count of bases not matched to a gene: 8. The CDR3 extends over 19 amino acids.